This T cell receptor (beta chain) is from a study of chemoradiotherapy in HPV16-positive cancers. Overall study findings and caveats: Candidate HPV-specific clones and E7-related TCR motifs grew in tumor during treatment.

Assay used: immunoSEQ multiplex PCR; TCRdb lists only in-frame clones, some missing. The sample has about 19,000 clones, around four fifths seen once. V was pared by 3 bases and J by 8 bases, with 14 bases of the junction left unmatched. The CDR3 is made up of 17 amino acids. Germline lookup yields CDR1 SGHTA and CDR2 FQGNSA. As regards this clone: The target antigen is unknown.

The genes are TRBV7-2 and TRBJ2-2, with 8 nucleotides matching TRBD2. The TCR comes from a human donor with HPV-associated anogenital cancer. The starting material was blood, obtained from a patient who underwent chemoradiotherapy. The DNA for the CDR3 is TGTGCCAGCAGCTTTAGACGCGCCGGGACTAGTATGGGGGAGCTGTTTTTT. Its protein product is CASSFRRAGTSMGELFF.